This TCR beta chain was identified in a study of control samples from healthy donors and cancer patients. Clones were read by immunoSEQ multiplex PCR, and TCRdb kept only the in-frame ones, dropping some. Of 350,000 to 450,000 clones listed, about nine tenths are singletons. The CDR3 runs to 15 residues. V lost 3 bases to trimming and J lost 0 bases, with 9 bases between them. Germline CDR1 KGHSH, CDR2 LQKENI. This clone was detected only once. This TCR derives from a middle-aged man with head and neck cancer. Material for sequencing was PBMCs. The gene calls are TRBV18 and TRBJ2-1, with D perhaps TRBD2 (6 bases). The CDR3 DNA sequence: TGTGCCAGCTCACCTAAAGCGGGCTCCTACAATGAGCAGTTCTTC. Residues: CASSPKAGSYNEQFF.